The sequence of this T cell receptor beta chain was determined in a study of CD8 T cells in ankylosing spondylitis. General study points: Disease-associated clonotypes exhibited CD8+ identity and were relatively infrequent in peripheral blood. Seemingly characteristic of ankylosing spondylitis blood was a TCR beta motif consisting of about 8 highly homologous variants. Enrichment of disease-linked clones was reportedly significant in matched ankylosing spondylitis synovial fluid.

As to this clonotype: What it binds is not known.

The CDR3 sequence is 15 residues long. Germline V gene sequence: CDR1 KGHDR, CDR2 SFDVKD. V lost 5 bases and J lost 4; bases outside the gene matches: 6. MiXCR was run by TCRdb on the 5' RACE reads, yielding one entry per CDR3 protein. The sample lists roughly 700,000 distinct CDR3 sequences, 15% to 20% occurring once. Sequencing used blood, either unsorted or a sorted T cell fraction (not recorded which). The origin of this receptor is a male donor with ankylosing spondylitis. The chain employs TRBV24-1 and TRBJ2-1; 8 bases are a match to TRBD2. The CDR3 sequence: CATSGAGGEYNEQFF. The CDR3 DNA reads as TGTGCCACCAGTGGCGCGGGAGGCGAATACAATGAGCAGTTCTTC.